This T cell receptor beta chain was profiled in a study of OX40 agonist ivuxolimab in advanced cancers. Using immunoSEQ multiplex PCR, the repertoire was profiled, and TCRdb retains in-frame clones only, with some absent. This sample has around 70,000 clones, with roughly 85% found just once. Trimming took off 0 bases at V and 7 bases at J, with 6 bases between the two ends. Germline values: CDR1 LNHNV, CDR2 YYDKDF (reference sequence). The CDR3 totals 12 residues. As to this clone: Its specificity is unknown.

Study observations and caveats: The study observed clonal expansion of CD4+ and CD8+ blood T cells by week 6 at 0.1 to 3.0 mg/kg.

This receptor was identified in an adult with an advanced solid tumor such as melanoma, head and neck, liver or kidney cancer. Sequenced material: CD4+ or CD8+ T cells sorted from blood, taken in a trial of the OX40 agonist ivuxolimab. J is TRBJ2-5 and V is TRBV15; D unclear. The CDR3: CATSRDSGTQYF. The CDR3 nucleotides are TGTGCCACCAGCAGAGATTCGGGGACCCAGTACTTC.